This TCR beta chain was captured in a study of a mutant IDH1 vaccine in newly diagnosed glioma. Time point noted: baseline, week 1 (first vaccination visit). Sample treatment: pre-vaccination baseline after standard-of-care therapy. Using immunoSEQ multiplex PCR, the repertoire was profiled, and TCRdb retains in-frame clones only, with some absent. This sample has tens of thousands of clones; about four fifths occur once, and the top ten carry 7% to 9%. There are 16 residues in the CDR3. The germline V and J ends were trimmed by 4 bases and 0 bases, with 16 bases remaining between them. The germline V gene has CDR1 SGHRS and CDR2 YFSETQ.

This chain uses TRBV5-1 with TRBJ1-1; TRBD1 might be the D (6 bases). This clonotype was sampled from a woman between 45 and 60 years old with glioma. The specimen comprised PBMCs, sampled from a glioma patient treated with radiotherapy, temozolomide or both. The CDR3 nucleotides are TGCGCCAGCAGCCCGGGGGCTTCCTGGGTGAACACTGAAGCTTTCTTT. It specifies CASSPGASWVNTEAFF.